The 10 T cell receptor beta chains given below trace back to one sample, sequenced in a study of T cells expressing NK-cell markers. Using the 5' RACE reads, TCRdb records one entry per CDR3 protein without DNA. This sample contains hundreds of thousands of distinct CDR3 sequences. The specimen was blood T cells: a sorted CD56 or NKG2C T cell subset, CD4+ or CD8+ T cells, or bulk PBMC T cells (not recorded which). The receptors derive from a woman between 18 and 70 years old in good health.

The CDR3 region is CAISESGSLALGAGEQFF. The chain combines TRBV10-3 with TRBJ2-1; TCRdb selects TRBD2, and the lack of DNA leaves this call unchecked. Germline CDR1 reads ENHRY; CDR2 reads SYGVKD. This CDR3 contains 18 residues.

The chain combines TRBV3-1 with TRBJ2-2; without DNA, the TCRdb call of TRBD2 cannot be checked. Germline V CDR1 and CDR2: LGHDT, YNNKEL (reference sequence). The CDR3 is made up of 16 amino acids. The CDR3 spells CASSPVGLGDTGELFF.

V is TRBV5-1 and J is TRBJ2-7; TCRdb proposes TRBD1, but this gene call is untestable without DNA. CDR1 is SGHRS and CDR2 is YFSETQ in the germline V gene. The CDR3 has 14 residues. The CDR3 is CASSRGQSSYEQYF.

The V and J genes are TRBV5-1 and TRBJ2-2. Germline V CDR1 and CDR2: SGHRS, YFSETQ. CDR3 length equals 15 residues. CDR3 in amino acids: CASSLAAQSGLELFF.

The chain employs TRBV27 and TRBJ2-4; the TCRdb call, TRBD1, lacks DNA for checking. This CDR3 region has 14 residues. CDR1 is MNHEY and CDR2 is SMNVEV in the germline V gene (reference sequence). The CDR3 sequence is CASSTLDRQNIQYF.

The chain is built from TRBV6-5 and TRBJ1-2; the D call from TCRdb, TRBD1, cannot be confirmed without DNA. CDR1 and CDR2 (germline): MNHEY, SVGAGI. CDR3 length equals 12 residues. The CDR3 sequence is CASRRDKNGYTF.

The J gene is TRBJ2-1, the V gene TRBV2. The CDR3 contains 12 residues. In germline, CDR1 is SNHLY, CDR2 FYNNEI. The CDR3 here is CASSVVYREQFF. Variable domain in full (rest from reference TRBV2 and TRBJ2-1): EPEVTQTPSHQVTQMGQEVILRCVPISNHLYFYWYRQILGQKVEFLVSFYNNEISEKSEIFDDQFSVERPDGSNFTLKIRSTKLEDSAMYFCASSVVYREQFFGPGTRLTVL.

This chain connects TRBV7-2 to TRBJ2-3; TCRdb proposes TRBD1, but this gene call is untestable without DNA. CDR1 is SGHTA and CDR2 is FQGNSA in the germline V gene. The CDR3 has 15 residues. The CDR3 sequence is CASSLGVGDTDTQYF. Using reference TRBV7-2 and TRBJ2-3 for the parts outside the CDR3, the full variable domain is GAGVSQSPSNKVTEKGKDVELRCDPISGHTALYWYRQSLGQGLEFLIYFQGNSAPDKSGLPSDRFSAERTGGSVSTLTIQRTQQEDSAVYLCASSLGVGDTDTQYFGPGTRLTVL.

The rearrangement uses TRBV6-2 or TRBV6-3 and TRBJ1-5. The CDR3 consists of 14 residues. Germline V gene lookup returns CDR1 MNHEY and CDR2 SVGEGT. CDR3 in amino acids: CASNYGRGHQPQHF.

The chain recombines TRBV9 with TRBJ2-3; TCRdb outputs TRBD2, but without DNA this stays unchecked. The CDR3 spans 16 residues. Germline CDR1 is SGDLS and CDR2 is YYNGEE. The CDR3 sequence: CASSRGTSGGLDTQYF.